A selection of T cell receptor beta chains follows, all from one sample in a study of a mutant IDH1 vaccine in newly diagnosed glioma. These TCRs are of unknown antigen specificity. Profiled with immunoSEQ multiplex PCR; TCRdb holds only in-frame clones, not every one. The repertoire holds about 32,000 clones, with approximately 80% as singletons. The sequencing here drew on PBMCs, taken from a glioma patient whose treatment included an IDH1 peptide vaccine. The receptors derive from a woman in her thirties or forties with glioma. The CDR3 runs from the conserved cysteine through the conserved F or W. A D gene is named only where the DNA matches it firmly. Clone sizes are given selectively: once, few, many, or a class where the clone is expanded.

abundance	d_gene	v_gene	j_gene	CDR3nt	CDR3aa
-	-	TRBV18	TRBJ1-4	TGTGCCAGCTCACCACCGAAAGGGGTGGCTAATGAAAAACTGTTTTTT	CASSPPKGVANEKLFF
few	-	TRBV5-6	TRBJ1-1	TGTGCCAGCAGCTTAAAGAGCCGAAGGTGGGGTACGAACACTGAAGCTTTCTTT	CASSLKSRRWGTNTEAFF
-	-	TRBV10-1	TRBJ2-2	TGCGCCAGCGGGGACGGCATGACCGGGGAGCTGTTTTTT	CASGDGMTGELFF
-	-	TRBV29-1	TRBJ1-3	TGCAGCGTTGGGGGTGGAAACACCATATATTTT	CSVGGGNTIYF
-	TRBD2	TRBV14	TRBJ2-7	TGTGCCAGCAGCCAAGCCTGGGGGGGCTACGAGCAGTACTTC	CASSQAWGGYEQYF
few	-	TRBV7-7	TRBJ2-3	TGTGCTAGCAGCCCCTCCCAATGGGATACGCAGTATTTT	CASSPSQWDTQYF
few	-	TRBV5-1	TRBJ2-7	TGCGCCAGCAGCTTGGAGGGGTACGAGCAGTACTTC	CASSLEGYEQYF
-	TRBD1	TRBV19	TRBJ1-3	TGTGCCAGTAGGCAACAGGGGAGCTCTGGAAACACCATATATTTT	CASRQQGSSGNTIYF
-	-	TRBV6-5	TRBJ1-5	TGTGCCAGCAGTTACGGGTCAGGGCGCAATCAGCCCCAGCATTTT	CASSYGSGRNQPQHF
once	-	TRBV5-4	TRBJ2-3	TGTGCCAGCAGCTTGGGTTGGGGGGAGCAGTATTTT	CASSLGWGEQYF
-	TRBD1	TRBV13	TRBJ1-1	TGTGCCAGCAGACAACCCGGGACAGGGTACACTGAAGCTTTCTTT	CASRQPGTGYTEAFF
once	TRBD2	TRBV9	TRBJ2-1	TGTGCCAGCAGCGGGGTGGGCGGGGGGTACAATGAGCAGTTCTTC	CASSGVGGGYNEQFF
-	TRBD1	TRBV29-1	TRBJ2-7	TGCAGCGTGTGGTACAGGGGCGAGCAGTACTTC	CSVWYRGEQYF
-	TRBD2	TRBV11-2	TRBJ2-7	TGTGCCAGCAGCTCTGGAAGGGAGGGCGAGCAGTACTTC	CASSSGREGEQYF
-	-	TRBV6-5	TRBJ1-1	TGTGCCAGCAGTTACGGAAATCGGGGGGCGAACACTGAAGCTTTCTTT	CASSYGNRGANTEAFF
-	TRBD1	TRBV4-1	TRBJ1-4	TGCGCCAGCAGCCAAGCAGGGGGCGGCACTAATGAAAAACTGTTTTTT	CASSQAGGGTNEKLFF
-	-	TRBV27	TRBJ2-7	TGTGCCAGCAGCCTAGGTTATTCCTACGAGCAGTACTTC	CASSLGYSYEQYF
-	TRBD1	TRBV29-1	TRBJ1-2	TGCAGCGTTATGGGACAGGTACGGGGCTACACCTTC	CSVMGQVRGYTF
-	-	TRBV5-4	TRBJ1-1	TGTGCCAGCAGATATAAAAACAGGGCCCAGGGGAACACTGAAGCTTTCTTT	CASRYKNRAQGNTEAFF
-	TRBD1	TRBV2	TRBJ2-1	TGTGCCAGCAGTGCTCGGACAGGGGGTAACAATGAGCAGTTCTTC	CASSARTGGNNEQFF
-	TRBD2	TRBV6-1	TRBJ2-3	TGTGCCAGCAGTGAATGGATTACTAGCGGGGGTCGGGCAGATACGCAGTATTTT	CASSEWITSGGRADTQYF
-	-	TRBV2	TRBJ1-5	TGTGCCAGTCTTCAGGGGCCTAGCAATCAGCCCCAGCATTTT	CASLQGPSNQPQHF
-	-	TRBV18	TRBJ2-4	TGTGCCAGCTCACCACCACAGTCTCTAGCCAAAAACATTCAGTACTTC	CASSPPQSLAKNIQYF
-	-	TRBV14	TRBJ2-1	TGTGCCAGCAGCCCAAGCCCCAGGAATGAGCAGTTCTTC	CASSPSPRNEQFF
-	-	TRBV18	TRBJ1-5	TGTGCCAGCTCACCACTCACTAAGAGCAATCAGCCCCAGCATTTT	CASSPLTKSNQPQHF
-	-	TRBV7-6	TRBJ1-1	TGTGCCAGCAGCCTTACCCCCGGTGGGATGAACACTGAAGCTTTCTTT	CASSLTPGGMNTEAFF
-	-	TRBV27	TRBJ1-5	TGTGCCAGCAGCCCCCGGAGACAGCTCAATCAGCCCCAGCATTTT	CASSPRRQLNQPQHF
-	-	TRBV7-9	TRBJ2-5	TGTGCCAGCAGCCAGGGGGGGGCTGAAGAGACCCAGTACTTC	CASSQGGAEETQYF
-	-	TRBV5-1	TRBJ1-3	TGCGCCAGCAGCGATGGGGCTTCGGGAAACACCATATATTTT	CASSDGASGNTIYF
once	-	TRBV12-5	TRBJ2-1	TGTGCTAGTGGTTTGGTACTCTCACATAGCGGCCCCTACAATGAGCAGTTCTTC	CASGLVLSHSGPYNEQFF
-	-	TRBV5-8	TRBJ1-2	TGTGCCAGCAGCTTGGCCAATAGGGTCTATGGCTACACCTTC	CASSLANRVYGYTF
few	-	TRBV29-1	TRBJ1-1	TGCAGCGTTGATCGATCATCCGGGGTCACTGAAGCTTTCTTT	CSVDRSSGVTEAFF
-	-	TRBV27	TRBJ2-7	TGTGCCAGCAGTCAATCCCAGTCCTACGAGCAGTACTTC	CASSQSQSYEQYF